The TCR beta chain under discussion was sequenced for a study of shared clonotypes between healthy human individuals. Whole-study context: Researchers assigned three CD4 naive, three CD4 memory, two CD8 naive and one CD8 memory plate to each donor.

Generated by immunoSEQ multiplex PCR, the TCRdb table keeps only in-frame clones and is missing some. The sample carries about 1 million clones, around 74% recorded once. About this clone itself: The antigen remains undetermined.

Overall study results and limits: Clonotype sharing among donors, it was expected, would be affected by sequencing depth.

Sequencing was performed on memory CD4+ T cells sorted from blood. As for subset: CD45RA-negative fraction. This receptor was obtained from a man aged 18 to 29 in good health.

The chain's CDR3 is CAISDGDSYGYTF. CDR3 in DNA: TGTGCCATCAGTGACGGGGACAGCTATGGCTACACCTTC. The chain is built from TRBV10-3 and TRBJ1-2; 7 positions match TRBD1. CDR1 and CDR2 from the germline V gene are ENHRY and SYGVKD. The CDR3 is 13 residues long. With V trimmed by 3 bases and J by 4 bases, 2 bases remained unmatched.